What follows are 21 T cell receptor beta chains derived from one specimen sequenced in a study of post-analysis software for immune sequencing data. Findings and limits, study-wide: In patients, five TRBV segments were more frequent than in controls, with TRBV5-6, TRBV5-1 and TRBV20-1 among them.

Researchers reported that TCR beta cDNA libraries carried unique molecular identifiers. TCRdb analysed the PCR reads with MiXCR anew, one entry per CDR3 protein. The sample records about 460,000 distinct CDR3 sequences, approximately 45% being singletons. Their recognized antigens are unknown. The source material was blood. The receptor source for this set is a girl aged 5 to 17 with multiple sclerosis.

The V gene is TRBV20-1, the J gene TRBJ2-3; 8 bases are shared with TRBD2. Germline V lookup: CDR1 DFQATT, CDR2 SNEGSKA (reference sequence). This CDR3 has 14 residues. V was clipped by 5 bases and J by 3 bases; unmatched bases: 7. Here the CDR3 reads CSAESGRRTDTQYF. The CDR3 nucleotides are TGCAGTGCTGAGAGCGGGAGAAGAACAGATACGCAGTATTTT.

The chain couples TRBV12-3 or TRBV12-4 to TRBJ2-5; D is perhaps TRBD1 (6 bases). The CDR3 spans 15 residues. Trimming left V 0 bases short and J 2 bases short, with 10 bases between. CDR3 DNA sequence: TGTGCCAGCAGTTTAGCTGGGGACACTCAAGAGACCCAGTACTTC. This encodes CASSLAGDTQETQYF.

The chain links TRBV9 to TRBJ2-5, with a possible D match to TRBD2 (5 bases). Germline-derived CDR1 and CDR2 are SGDLS and YYNGEE. V dropped 4 bases and J dropped 2 bases, with 15 bases sitting between them. The CDR3 extends over 15 amino acids. This chain's CDR3 is CASSPGRGNQETQYF. CDR3 DNA sequence: TGTGCCAGCAGCCCCGGCCGAGGGAATCAAGAGACCCAGTACTTC.

The V and J genes are TRBV7-2 and TRBJ1-5, with 11 bases aligning to TRBD1. Trimming at V came to 2 bases and at J to 3 bases, leaving 12 bases not matched to a gene. Germline assignment: CDR1 SGHTA and CDR2 FQGNSA. CDR3 length: 19 residues. CDR3 in amino acids: CASSLWGPGTGGLNQPQHF. Here the CDR3 DNA reads TGTGCCAGCAGCTTATGGGGCCCTGGGACAGGGGGTCTCAATCAGCCCCAGCATTTT.

This chain links TRBV20-1 with TRBJ2-3; TRBD2 matches at 11 bases. V lost 6 bases, J lost 5 bases, and 13 bases stayed unmatched. CDR3 length: 16 residues. CDR1 is DFQATT, CDR2 SNEGSKA, per germline (reference sequence). For the CDR3, the DNA is TGCAGTGCCGCTCCTTTGACTAGCGGGATGATAGATACGCAGTATTTT. This encodes CSAAPLTSGMIDTQYF.

This sequence joins TRBV6-1 and TRBJ2-4, with 7 nucleotides matching TRBD2. This CDR3 comprises 19 residues. The J segment lost 0 bases and the V segment lost 6 bases, leaving 17 bases of the junction unmatched. Germline V gene data show CDR1 as MNHNS and CDR2 as SASEGT. CDR3 DNA: TGTGCCAGCAGAGAATTTAGCGGGCTCCCTGGACTAGCCAAAAACATTCAGTACTTC. Translating gives CASREFSGLPGLAKNIQYF.

The gene calls are TRBV2 and TRBJ2-1, with TRBD2 as a possible D gene (6 bases). Germline lookup yields CDR1 SNHLY and CDR2 FYNNEI. The CDR3 spans 13 residues. The V and J ends lost 5 bases and 8 bases respectively, with 13 bases between them. The CDR3 loop is CASSLALWDEQFF. The DNA of the CDR3 is TGTGCCAGCAGTCTAGCGCTCTGGGATGAGCAGTTCTTC.

The chain uses TRBV20-1 and TRBJ2-7; TRBD1 aligns across 7 bases. Germline V gene sequence: CDR1 DFQATT, CDR2 SNEGSKA (reference sequence). The CDR3 sequence is 13 residues long. V lost 6 bases, J lost 0 bases, and 5 bases stayed unmatched. Here the CDR3 DNA reads TGCAGTGCCCGACAGGGCAGCTCCTACGAGCAGTACTTC. Translation: CSARQGSSYEQYF.

The chain is built from TRBV5-1 and TRBJ2-2, with TRBD1 identical over 7 bases. The trim removed 0 bases at V and 3 bases at J, leaving 5 bases unmatched. Germline CDR1 SGHRS, CDR2 YFSETQ. The length of the CDR3 is 16 residues. In DNA, the CDR3 is TGCGCCAGCAGCTTGGCCGGAGGACAGGACACCGGGGAGCTGTTTTTT. Its protein product is CASSLAGGQDTGELFF.

This chain joins TRBV10-3 and TRBJ2-7; D is unclear. The CDR3 is 14 amino acids. Trimming shortened V by 2 bases and J by 4 bases, and 12 bases separated the two germline ends. Germline assignment: CDR1 ENHRY and CDR2 SYGVKD. The CDR3 is CAISELTDSYEQYF. CDR3 nucleotides: TGTGCCATCAGTGAGCTCACAGACTCATACGAGCAGTACTTC.

This clonotype came up a few times. The gene calls are TRBV28 and TRBJ2-1; 13 bases match TRBD2. V shed 6 bases and J 8 bases; nucleotides not matched to a gene: 4. The germline gives CDR1 MDHEN, CDR2 SYDVKM. The CDR3 totals 14 residues. CDR3 loop: CASRQGLAGHEQFF. The DNA for the CDR3 is TGTGCCAGCAGACAGGGACTAGCGGGACATGAGCAGTTCTTC.

V is TRBV7-3 and J is TRBJ2-7; a weak D match, TRBD2 (6 bases). The CDR3 is made up of 15 amino acids. V was trimmed by 4 bases and J by 7 bases, leaving 20 bases between them. CDR1 and CDR2 from the germline V gene are SGHTA and FQGTGA. The CDR3 here is CASSSTGTSYNEQYF. The CDR3 nucleotides are TGTGCCAGCAGCTCTACCGGGACTTCCTACAATGAGCAGTACTTC.

The genes are TRBV7-9 and TRBJ2-5; D is unclear. The CDR3 runs to 13 residues. Trimming took 4 bases from V and 5 from J, leaving 11 bases between them. The V gene's germline CDR1 is SEHNR and CDR2 FQNEAQ (reference sequence). The CDR3 nucleotides read TGTGCCAGCAGCTCCCAACCCCGTGAGACCCAGTACTTC. Encoded protein: CASSSQPRETQYF. Supplemented by reference TRBV7-9 and TRBJ2-5, the full variable domain reads DTGVSQNPRHKITKRGQNVTFRCDPISEHNRLYWYRQTLGQGPEFLTYFQNEAQLEKSRLLSDRFSAERPKGSFSTLEIQRTEQGDSAMYLCASSSQPRETQYFGPGTRLLVL.

The chain is built from TRBV5-1 and TRBJ2-6; D is undetermined. The length of the CDR3 is 16 residues. The germline CDR1 and CDR2 sequences are SGHRS and YFSETQ. The V end was cut by 0 bases, the J end by 4 bases, with 11 bases between. The CDR3 region has the DNA TGCGCCAGCAGCTTGGCTTGGGTGGCAGGGGCCAACGTCCTGACTTTC. This gives the protein CASSLAWVAGANVLTF.

With regard to this clonotype: A much bigger clone sits one base away, suggesting this may be a read error. The V and J genes are TRBV7-6 and TRBJ2-5; 10 nucleotides line up with TRBD2. The tail of the sequence fits TRBJ2-7 better, so the J call may be wrong. Germline V CDR1 and CDR2: SGHVS, FNYEAQ. The CDR3 loop spans 15 amino acids. The CDR3 DNA reads as TGTGCCAGCAGCTTAACTAGCGGGAAGAACTACGAGCAGTACTTC. Translation gives CASSLTSGKNYEQYF.

This clonotype has more than one count but fewer than ten. This sequence joins TRBV10-1 and TRBJ2-1, with D perhaps TRBD1 or TRBD2 (5 bases each). This CDR3 spans 16 amino acids. Germline lookup yields CDR1 WNHNN and CDR2 SYGVQD (reference sequence). The V gene lost 4 bases and the J gene lost 7 bases, with 20 bases spanning the gap. CDR3 coding DNA: TGCGCCAGCAGTGGTAAAGATCAGGGATGGGGGAATGAGCAGTTCTTC. It is translated as CASSGKDQGWGNEQFF.

The gene calls are TRBV7-3 and TRBJ1-1; possible D gene TRBD1, 5 bases. The CDR3 consists of 14 residues. Germline assignment: CDR1 SGHTA and CDR2 FQGTGA. V lost 5 bases, J lost 0 bases, and 10 bases lay in between. The CDR3 region has the DNA TGTGCCAGCAGCCCCGGACACTTGAACACTGAAGCTTTCTTT. It encodes CASSPGHLNTEAFF.

On this clonotype itself: A read error may be the cause here, since a much bigger clone is one base away. The chain carries TRBV4-3 and TRBJ2-5; perhaps TRBD2 as D (6 bases). With the DNA end fitting TRBJ2-7 better, the J assignment may be wrong. The CDR3 spans 15 residues. The germline V gene encodes CDR1 LGHNA and CDR2 YSLEER. The DNA of the CDR3 is TGCGCCAGCAGCCAGGGTCCGGGACTCGGATACGAGCAGTACTTC. Its translation is CASSQGPGLGYEQYF.

This chain connects TRBV4-1 to TRBJ2-1, with D maybe TRBD2 (6 bases). Germline V lookup: CDR1 MGHRA, CDR2 YSYEKL. The length of the CDR3 is 17 residues. The V end lost 3 bases, the J end lost 2 bases, and 17 bases lay between the germline ends. CDR3 sequence (DNA): TGCGCCAGCAGCCATGGGCGCGGGGCGAGTCCCTACAATGAGCAGTTCTTC. Its translation: CASSHGRGASPYNEQFF.

CDR3 nucleotide sequence: TGTGCCAGCAGGACAGGTCCCTACGAGCAGTACTTC. Translation gives CASRTGPYEQYF. This chain connects TRBV28 to TRBJ2-7; a weak D match, TRBD1 (6 bases). CDR1 and CDR2 (germline): MDHEN, SYDVKM. V gave up 6 bases and J gave up 2 bases, with 8 bases separating them. This CDR3 region has 12 residues.

This clonotype was detected only a few times. The genes are TRBV7-6 and TRBJ2-7; TRBD1 agrees at 8 bases. The germline V gene encodes CDR1 SGHVS and CDR2 FNYEAQ. V lost 5 bases, J lost 1 base, and 10 bases stayed unmatched. The CDR3 is 16 amino acids. CDR3 in DNA: TGTGCCAGCAGCAGAACCGGGACAGGTAGTTCCTACGAGCAGTACTTC. This codes for CASSRTGTGSSYEQYF.